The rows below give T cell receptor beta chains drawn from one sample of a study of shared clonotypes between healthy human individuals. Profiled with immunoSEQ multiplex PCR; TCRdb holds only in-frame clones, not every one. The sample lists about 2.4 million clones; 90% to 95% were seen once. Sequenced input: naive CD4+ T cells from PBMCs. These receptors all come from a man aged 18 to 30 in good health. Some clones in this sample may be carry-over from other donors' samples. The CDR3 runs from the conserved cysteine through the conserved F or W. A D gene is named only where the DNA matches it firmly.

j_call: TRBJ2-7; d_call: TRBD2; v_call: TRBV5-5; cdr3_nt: TGTGCCAGCGCCTCCCTCTGGGCGGGGGCCTACGAGCAGTACTTC; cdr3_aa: CASASLWAGAYEQYF
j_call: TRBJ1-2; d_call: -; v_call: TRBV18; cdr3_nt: TGTGCCAGCTCTCACCGGGACGGGACACATTATGGCTACACCTTC; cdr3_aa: CASSHRDGTHYGYTF
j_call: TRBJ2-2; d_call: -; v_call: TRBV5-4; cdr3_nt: TGTGCCAGCAGCTCGACCAGGGTGGCTGGGGAGCTGTTTTTT; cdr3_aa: CASSSTRVAGELFF
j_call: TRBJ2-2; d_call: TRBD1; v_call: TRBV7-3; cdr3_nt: TGTGCCAGCAGCCAAACAGGGGTCATCGGGGAGCTGTTTTTT; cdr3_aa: CASSQTGVIGELFF
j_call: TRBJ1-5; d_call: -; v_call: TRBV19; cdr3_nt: TGTGCCAGTAGATCAGCCCGGACCAGCAATCAGCCCCAGCATTTT; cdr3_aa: CASRSARTSNQPQHF
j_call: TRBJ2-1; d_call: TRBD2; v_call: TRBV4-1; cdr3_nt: TGCGCCAGCAGCCAAGAACGAGCGGGAAGGTACAATGAGCAGTTCTTC; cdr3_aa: CASSQERAGRYNEQFF
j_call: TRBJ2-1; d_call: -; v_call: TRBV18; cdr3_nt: TGTGCCAGCTCACCACATCAGGACAATGAGCAGTTCTTC; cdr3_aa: CASSPHQDNEQFF
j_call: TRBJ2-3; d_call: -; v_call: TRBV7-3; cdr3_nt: TGTGCCAGCAGCCTGGACAACACAGATACGCAGTATTTT; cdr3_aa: CASSLDNTDTQYF
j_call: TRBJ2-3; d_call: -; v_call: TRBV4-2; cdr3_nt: TGTGCCAGCAGCCAATTGGGGGCGGGGGTCACAGATACGCAGTATTTT; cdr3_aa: CASSQLGAGVTDTQYF
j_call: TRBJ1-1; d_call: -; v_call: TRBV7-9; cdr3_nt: TGTGCCAGCAGCTTACCCGCCATGGGGACTGAAGCTTTCTTT; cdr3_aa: CASSLPAMGTEAFF
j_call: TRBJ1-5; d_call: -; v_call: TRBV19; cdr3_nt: TGTGCCAGTAGTCCTTTGTTTACAGCAGATCAGCCCCAGCATTTT; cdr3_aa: CASSPLFTADQPQHF
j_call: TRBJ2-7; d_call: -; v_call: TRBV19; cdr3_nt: TGTGCCAGTAGAGATAGGGGGGAAACGAAGCAGTACTTC; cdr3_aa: CASRDRGETKQYF
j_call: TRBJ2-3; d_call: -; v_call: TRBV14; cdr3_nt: TGTGCCAGCAGCCTACGACAGTGGTTTCGCACAGATACGCAGTATTTT; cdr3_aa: CASSLRQWFRTDTQYF
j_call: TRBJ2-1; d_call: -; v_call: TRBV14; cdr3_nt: TGTGCCAGCAGCCAAGCGGAGGCCGCGGGTAGCACCTACAATGAGCAGTTCTTC; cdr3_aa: CASSQAEAAGSTYNEQFF
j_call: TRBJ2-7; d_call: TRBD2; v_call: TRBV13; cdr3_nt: TGTGCCAGCAGCTTAGAGGGGCGGATGGGACGAGGACTAGCGGGGAACTTCGGCGAGCAGTACTTC; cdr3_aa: CASSLEGRMGRGLAGNFGEQYF
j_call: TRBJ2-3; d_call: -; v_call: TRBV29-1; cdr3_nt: TGCAGCGTTGAGGCCGGGGGAGCAGATACGCAGTATTTT; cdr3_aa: CSVEAGGADTQYF
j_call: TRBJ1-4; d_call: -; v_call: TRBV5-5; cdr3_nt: TGTGCCAGCAGCACGGGGCTAGGGGGATTTAATGAAAAACTGTTTTTT; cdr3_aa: CASSTGLGGFNEKLFF
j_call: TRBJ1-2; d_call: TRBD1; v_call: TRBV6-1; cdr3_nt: TGTGCCAGCAGGAGGACAGGCCTTTATGGCTACACCTTC; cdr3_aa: CASRRTGLYGYTF
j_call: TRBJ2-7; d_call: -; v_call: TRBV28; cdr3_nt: TGTGCCAGCAGGATGGCCCCCAGGGGCGAGCAGTACTTC; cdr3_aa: CASRMAPRGEQYF
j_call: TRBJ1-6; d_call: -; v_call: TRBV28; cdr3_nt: TGTGCCAGCATGACCCCCCCAACCCTCCACTTT; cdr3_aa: CASMTPPTLHF